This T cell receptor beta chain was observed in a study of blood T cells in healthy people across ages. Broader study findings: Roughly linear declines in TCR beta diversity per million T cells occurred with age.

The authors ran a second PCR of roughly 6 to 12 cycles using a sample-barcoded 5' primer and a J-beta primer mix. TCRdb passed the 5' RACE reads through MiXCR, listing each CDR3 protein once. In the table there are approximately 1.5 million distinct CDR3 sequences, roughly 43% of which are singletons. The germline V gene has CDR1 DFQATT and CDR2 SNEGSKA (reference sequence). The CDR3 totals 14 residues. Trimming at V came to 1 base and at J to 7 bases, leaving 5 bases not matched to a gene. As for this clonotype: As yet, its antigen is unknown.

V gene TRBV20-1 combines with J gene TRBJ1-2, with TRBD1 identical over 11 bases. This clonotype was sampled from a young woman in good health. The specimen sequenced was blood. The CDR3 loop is CSARGRDRGAGYTF. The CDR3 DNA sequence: TGCAGTGCTAGAGGCCGGGACAGGGGGGCTGGCTACACCTTC.